This T cell receptor beta chain was recorded in a study of CD8 T cells in Susac syndrome. When the RNA was reverse transcribed, random hexamers were used with an input of 0.5 to 1 ug. From the immunoSEQ multiplex PCR reads, TCRdb called clonotypes with MiXCR, one entry per CDR3 protein. The repertoire has about 300,000 distinct CDR3 sequences, over 75% of them found once; the top ten carry 0.21%. The V segment lost 4 bases and the J segment 5 bases; nucleotides outside the gene matches: 16. The CDR3 extends over 18 amino acids. Germline assignment: CDR1 SGHDT and CDR2 YYEEEE. Sequencing of TCR beta was carried out in blood CD8+ and CD4+ T cells.

J is TRBJ2-3 and V is TRBV5-6; 10 nucleotides agree with TRBD2. This sequence originates from a human donor with multiple sclerosis. The specimen sequenced was CD8+ T cells from PBMCs. CDR3 bases: TGTGCCAGCAGCCCCCTGGGATCCGGGACTAGCGTCGGAGATACGCAGTATTTT. Translating gives CASSPLGSGTSVGDTQYF. Full variable domain (missing parts from reference TRBV5-6 and TRBJ2-3): DAGVTQSPTHLIKTRGQQVTLRCSPKSGHDTVSWYQQALGQGPQFIFQYYEEEERQRGNFPDRFSGHQFPNYSSELNVNALLLGDSALYLCASSPLGSGTSVGDTQYFGPGTRLTVL.